These 31 T cell receptor beta chains came from one sample sequenced in a study of regulatory T cells in long-lasting Graves disease. Construction of TCR beta libraries relied on iRepertoire HTBI primers and on Arm-PCR targeting CDR3 regions. TCRdb used MiXCR to reprocess the multiplex PCR reads, holding one entry per CDR3 protein. This sample has 420,000 or so distinct CDR3 sequences, with less than 20% found just once. As for time point: newly diagnosed GD, antithyroid drugs for less than 3 months. Extracted RNA from PBMCs served as the source of the TCR library. A further study also used this sample, focusing on T cells in Graves' hyperthyroidism and ophthalmopathy.

The starting material was peripheral blood mononuclear cells (PBMCs), obtained at new diagnosis, from a patient treated with antithyroid drugs. These receptors were taken from a woman aged 18-30 years with Graves disease.

Of note for this clonotype: One base away lies a much larger clone, so this may be a sequencing read error. V gene TRBV6-1 combines with J gene TRBJ1-1; no definite D call. This CDR3 is built from 13 residues. Germline CDR1 and CDR2: MNHNS and SASEGT. The CDR3 DNA reads TGTGCCGGCAGTGAAGGGAGGGACACTGAAGCTTTCTTT. Amino acids: CAGSEGRDTEAFF.

This clonotype was seen many times. This rearrangement joins TRBV29-1 to TRBJ2-7; no clear D. The CDR3 contains 12 residues. Looked up from germline, CDR1 is SQVTM and CDR2 is ANQGSEA. The germline V and J ends were trimmed by 7 bases and 3 bases, with 13 bases remaining between them. CDR3: CSAVTNLYEQYF. The CDR3 nucleotides read TGCAGCGCCGTGACAAACCTCTACGAGCAGTACTTC.

A note on this clonotype: This may come from a read error, since a much larger clone is one base off. The chain combines TRBV7-3 with TRBJ2-1, with 11 bases aligning to TRBD2. V was clipped by 6 bases and J by 13 bases; unmatched bases: 14. The CDR3 is 15 residues long. Looked up from germline, CDR1 is SGHTA and CDR2 is FQGTGA. For the CDR3, the DNA is TGTGCCAGCAGTGAGACTAGCGGGATGGGGGAGACCCAGTTCTTC. Protein sequence: CASSETSGMGETQFF.

Regarding this clonotype: A much larger clone differs from this one at a single base, so this may be a read error. No conserved phenylalanine or tryptophan is present at the end of the CDR3, so a read error is the likely explanation. The rearrangement joins TRBV12-3 or TRBV12-4 to TRBJ1-5, with D maybe TRBD1 (5 bases). The ends were cut back, 8 bases at V and 1 base at J, with 9 bases in the middle. The CDR3 is made up of 13 amino acids. This CDR3 is CASHEGSNQPQHL. The CDR3 DNA follows: TGTGCCAGCCATGAGGGGAGCAATCAGCCCCAGCATCTT.

This clonotype was seen many times. This chain links TRBV28 with TRBJ1-1; 7 bases are shared with TRBD1. Germline lookup yields CDR1 MDHEN and CDR2 SYDVKM. After removal of 5 bases from V and 10 bases from J, the junction contained 4 bases not matched to a gene. CDR3 length equals 11 residues. CDR3 sequence: CASSDRVAAFF. In nucleotides, the CDR3 is TGTGCCAGCAGTGACAGGGTAGCAGCTTTCTTT.

This chain connects TRBV27 to TRBJ2-2; 11 nucleotides align to TRBD2. CDR1 MNHEY and CDR2 SMNVEV come from the germline V gene (reference sequence). The CDR3 covers 17 residues. V was clipped by 2 bases and J by 2 bases; unmatched bases: 4. CDR3 DNA: TGTGCCAGCAGTTTAGAGACTAGCGGGGTCAACACCGGGGAGCTGTTTTTT. Translating it yields CASSLETSGVNTGELFF.

On this clonotype: At one end the junction does not follow the germline gene, possibly because of a read error. This rearrangement joins TRBV28 to TRBJ2-7; D not resolved. The germline V gene encodes CDR1 MDHEN and CDR2 SYDVKM. The length of the CDR3 is 12 residues. The CDR3 region is CASSFRTYGQYF. Written as DNA, the CDR3 is TGTGCCAGCAGTTTCCGGACGTACGGGCAGTACTTC.

This clonotype was seen at least ten times. V gene TRBV28 combines with J gene TRBJ1-2, with no clear D. Germline CDR1 MDHEN, CDR2 SYDVKM. V was pared by 2 bases and J by 4 bases, with 14 bases between. This CDR3 is 15 amino acids long. The CDR3, as DNA: TGTGCCAGCAGTTTACTACCGGGGTACGGCTATGGCTACACCTTC. It translates to CASSLLPGYGYGYTF.

In its sample, this clonotype was seen many times. The chain has TRBV28 and TRBJ2-7; D call uncertain. Trimming left V 7 bases short and J 2 bases short, with 9 bases between. This CDR3 spans 12 amino acids. Per germline, CDR1 MDHEN and CDR2 SYDVKM. CDR3: CASTFGPYEQYF. The CDR3 DNA reads TGTGCCAGCACCTTCGGTCCCTACGAGCAGTACTTC.

This clonotype was seen at least ten times. This chain links TRBV6-1 with TRBJ1-1, with TRBD1 as a possible D gene (6 bases). V was clipped by 8 bases and J by 3 bases, with 19 bases between them. CDR1 and CDR2 (germline): MNHNS, SASEGT. This CDR3 contains 15 residues. The chain's CDR3 is CASRRQAAYDTEAFF. Here the CDR3 DNA reads TGTGCCAGCCGCAGACAGGCCGCGTATGACACTGAAGCTTTCTTT.

This clonotype was detected only a few times. A read error may account for a junction end that differs from germline. J is TRBJ2-1 and V is TRBV28; 12 bases align to TRBD2. CDR1 and CDR2 (germline): MDHEN, SYDVKM. There are 16 residues in the CDR3. The CDR3, as DNA: TGCGCCAGCAGCCCCTCGACTAGCGGGAGTAGCTATGAGCAGTTCTTC. Amino acid sequence: CASSPSTSGSSYEQFF.

This clonotype was observed once. With only one base between it and a far larger clone, this is likely a read error. The chain joins TRBV11-2 to TRBJ2-1; the match to TRBD1 covers 7 bases. The trim removed 5 bases at V and 13 bases at J, leaving 14 bases unmatched. The germline V gene has CDR1 SGHAT and CDR2 FQNNGV. The CDR3 has 14 amino acids. The CDR3 DNA follows: TGTGCCAGCAGCGGGGCGACAGGGTGGGAGACCCAGTTCTTC. Its protein is CASSGATGWETQFF.

The chain is built from TRBV25-1 and TRBJ2-2; D perhaps matches TRBD2 (6 bases). V was cut by 1 base and J by 1 base, with 10 bases left in between. Germline CDR1 reads MGHDK; CDR2 reads SYGVNS. The CDR3 is made up of 16 amino acids. The CDR3 coding sequence is TGTGCCAGCAGTGAATGGGCGGGATTGAACACCGGGGAGCTGTTTTTT. This sequence encodes CASSEWAGLNTGELFF.

This clonotype turned up a few times. This CDR3 reads CASSPAAGANVLTF. The CDR3 DNA sequence: TGTGCCAGCTCACCGGCTGCTGGGGCCAACGTCCTGACTTTC. The chain couples TRBV18 to TRBJ2-6; no definite D call. The V gene lost 3 bases and the J gene lost 2 bases, with 5 bases spanning the gap. The CDR3 extends over 14 amino acids. Germline V gene lookup returns CDR1 KGHSH and CDR2 LQKENI.

Notes on this clonotype: The likely explanation is a read error, given a far larger clone one base away. This chain connects TRBV5-5 to TRBJ2-3; D gene ambiguous. The end of the DNA aligns better with TRBJ1-5, so the J call may be wrong. The CDR3 totals 14 residues. Germline lookup yields CDR1 SGHKS and CDR2 YYEKEE (reference sequence). The CDR3 spells CASSERTITDTQHF. In DNA form, the CDR3 reads TGTGCCAGCAGTGAAAGGACTATCACAGATACGCAGCATTTT.

This rearrangement joins TRBV20-1 to TRBJ1-5; tentative D call: TRBD1 (5 bases). Trimming took off 6 bases at V and 3 bases at J, with 18 bases between the two ends. CDR3 length equals 15 residues. Per germline, CDR1 DFQATT and CDR2 SNEGSKA (reference sequence). This CDR3 is CSATPGTLDNQPQHF. Written as DNA, the CDR3 is TGCAGTGCAACCCCCGGGACCTTGGACAATCAGCCCCAGCATTTT.

The chain couples TRBV6-1 to TRBJ1-1; no clear D. The germline V and J ends were trimmed by 6 bases and 7 bases, with 18 bases remaining between them. This CDR3 contains 14 residues. Germline V gene sequence: CDR1 MNHNS, CDR2 SASEGT. The CDR3 sequence is CASSQVGTGVEAFF. The CDR3 DNA is TGTGCCAGCAGCCAGGTTGGAACGGGAGTTGAAGCTTTCTTT.

The chain joins TRBV7-9 to TRBJ2-7; D not certain. Germline lookup yields CDR1 SEHNR and CDR2 FQNEAQ (reference sequence). V lost 0 bases to trimming and J lost 6 bases, with 6 bases between them. The CDR3 is 12 residues long. CDR3 protein: CASSLANIEQYF. As DNA, the CDR3 is TGTGCCAGCAGCTTAGCTAATATCGAGCAGTACTTC.

In this sample, this clonotype turned up many times. CDR3 bases: TGTGCCAGCAGCTTAGGGTGGGATGGGAGTGAGCAGTTCTTC. This sequence encodes CASSLGWDGSEQFF. V usage is TRBV7-2 and J usage is TRBJ2-1; maybe TRBD2 (5 bases). The CDR3 has 14 amino acids. Trimming took 1 base from V and 9 from J, leaving 13 bases between them. The germline gives CDR1 SGHTA, CDR2 FQGNSA.

J is TRBJ2-2 and V is TRBV5-1; 9 bases fit TRBD2. CDR1 is SGHRS, CDR2 YFSETQ, per germline. J lost 0 bases, V lost 6 bases, and 6 bases had no gene match. This CDR3 contains 16 residues. CDR3 bases: TGCGCCAGCACCCGGACTAGCGCCTCGAACACCGGGGAGCTGTTTTTT. Protein sequence: CASTRTSASNTGELFF. The whole variable domain, filled in from reference TRBV5-1 and TRBJ2-2, reads KAGVTQTPRYLIKTRGQQVTLSCSPISGHRSVSWYQQTPGQGLQFLFEYFSETQRNKGNFPGRFSGRQFSNSRSEMNVSTLELGDSALYLCASTRTSASNTGELFFGEGSRLTVL.

The chain links TRBV20-1 to TRBJ2-3, with D uncertain. The CDR3 spans 14 residues. Deletions cut 1 base from V and 0 bases from J, with 8 bases between. CDR1 and CDR2 (germline): DFQATT, SNEGSKA (reference sequence). DNA for the CDR3: TGCAGTGCTAGAGGAGGAGTTAGCACAGATACGCAGTATTTT. This encodes CSARGGVSTDTQYF.

Ten or more counts support this clonotype. The V call is TRBV27, the J call TRBJ1-5; 7 bases are a match to TRBD1. The germline CDR1 and CDR2 sequences are MNHEY and SMNVEV (reference sequence). The V segment lost 4 bases and the J segment 2 bases; nucleotides outside the gene matches: 8. CDR3 length equals 16 residues. The CDR3 DNA reads as TGTGCCAGCAGTTCCCGACAGGGAGTGGGCAATCAGCCCCAGCATTTT. Protein product: CASSSRQGVGNQPQHF.

This chain links TRBV30 with TRBJ2-2; 8 nucleotides align to TRBD1. Per germline, CDR1 GTSNPN and CDR2 SVGIG (reference sequence). This CDR3 comprises 16 residues. The V and J ends lost 6 bases and 4 bases, in that order; junction bases with no gene match: 13. This chain's CDR3 is CACPLRDRPITGELFF. The CDR3 DNA is TGTGCCTGCCCTCTCCGGGACAGGCCCATCACCGGGGAGCTGTTTTTT.

As to this clonotype: Relative to the germline gene, one junction end is altered; a read error may explain this. The V gene is TRBV7-7, the J gene TRBJ2-7, with D perhaps TRBD1 or TRBD2 (5 bases each). The CDR3 covers 14 residues. Germline CDR1 reads SSHAT; CDR2 reads FNYEAQ (reference sequence). CDR3 residues: CASSWDPPTYEQYF. Written as DNA, the CDR3 is TGTGCTAGCAGCTGGGACCCACCGACTTACGAGCAGTACTTC.

This clonotype was seen ten or more times. The V call is TRBV9, the J call TRBJ2-7, with 10 bases lining up with TRBD2. The germline gives CDR1 SGDLS, CDR2 YYNGEE. V dropped 0 bases and J dropped 2; count of bases not matched to a gene: 2. The CDR3 contains 15 residues. CDR3 coding DNA: TGTGCCAGCAGCGTAGGTCTAGCGGGAGCCTACGAGCAGTACTTC. It yields the protein CASSVGLAGAYEQYF.

This clonotype occurred many times. The V and J genes are TRBV2 and TRBJ2-7, with TRBD2 identical over 7 bases. V was pared by 7 bases and J by 0 bases, with 3 bases of the junction left unmatched. Germline V CDR1 and CDR2: SNHLY, FYNNEI. There are 13 residues in the CDR3. CDR3 nucleotides: TGTGCCAGCACGGGAGGTTCCTCCTACGAGCAGTACTTC. It specifies CASTGGSSYEQYF.

This clonotype was picked up many times. The V and J genes are TRBV20-1 and TRBJ1-2; 10 bases map to TRBD1. Germline V gene sequence: CDR1 DFQATT, CDR2 SNEGSKA (reference sequence). V dropped 3 bases and J dropped 6; count of bases not matched to a gene: 10. The CDR3 has 15 amino acids. As DNA, the CDR3 is TGCAGTGCTAGTGTCCCGGGACAGGGGCGGGATGGCTACACCTTC. Translation: CSASVPGQGRDGYTF.

This clonotype was picked up many times. The chain is built from TRBV28 and TRBJ2-7; 14 positions match TRBD2. Germline CDR1 MDHEN, CDR2 SYDVKM. This CDR3 is 18 amino acids long. The V segment lost 3 bases and the J segment 2 bases; nucleotides outside the gene matches: 9. The CDR3 nucleotides are TGTGCCAGCAGTTTGGCGACTAGCGGGAGGGTCATCACCTACGAGCAGTACTTC. Protein sequence: CASSLATSGRVITYEQYF.

This clonotype was detected ten times or more. The chain carries TRBV28 and TRBJ2-1; D uncertain. Looked up from germline, CDR1 is MDHEN and CDR2 is SYDVKM. V dropped 2 bases and J dropped 7 bases, with 15 bases sitting between them. The CDR3 loop spans 15 amino acids. DNA of the CDR3: TGTGCCAGCAGTTTAATGCCAACTCCGATGAATGAGCAGTTCTTC. This codes for CASSLMPTPMNEQFF.

This clonotype was seen repeatedly, ten times or more. The J gene is TRBJ2-3, the V gene TRBV6-2 or TRBV6-3; 9 nucleotides align to TRBD1. Germline CDR1 and CDR2: MNHEY and SVGEGT. V gave up 5 bases and J gave up 3 bases; unmatched junction bases: 3. CDR3 length equals 14 residues. The CDR3 here is CASSGQGTTDTQYF. In nucleotides, the CDR3 is TGTGCCAGCAGTGGACAGGGGACGACAGATACGCAGTATTTT.

This clonotype was seen more than once but under ten times. V gene TRBV7-9 combines with J gene TRBJ1-1; D is uncertain. The CDR3 loop spans 14 amino acids. V was pared by 5 bases and J by 4 bases, with 14 bases between. The germline V gene encodes CDR1 SEHNR and CDR2 FQNEAQ (reference sequence). The CDR3 coding sequence is TGTGCCAGCAGCCCCCAAATGGGGAGCACTGAAGCTTTCTTT. Amino acid sequence: CASSPQMGSTEAFF.